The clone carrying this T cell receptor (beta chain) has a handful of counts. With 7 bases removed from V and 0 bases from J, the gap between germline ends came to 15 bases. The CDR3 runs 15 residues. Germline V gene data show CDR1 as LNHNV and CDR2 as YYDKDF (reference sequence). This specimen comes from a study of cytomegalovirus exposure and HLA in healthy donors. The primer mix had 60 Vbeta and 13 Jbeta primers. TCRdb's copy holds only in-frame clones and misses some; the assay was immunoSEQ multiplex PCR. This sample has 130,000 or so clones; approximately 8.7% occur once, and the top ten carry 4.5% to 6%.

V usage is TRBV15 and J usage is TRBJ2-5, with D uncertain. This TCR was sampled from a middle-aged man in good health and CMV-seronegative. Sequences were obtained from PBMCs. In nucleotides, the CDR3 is TGTGCCACCAAAACCCGGTCCCGGTACCAAGAGACCCAGTACTTC. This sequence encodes CATKTRSRYQETQYF.